The 18 T cell receptor beta chains given below trace back to one sample, sequenced in a study of blood T cell repertoires in COVID-19. Repertoires were generated with immunoSEQ multiplex PCR, while TCRdb's copy carries only in-frame clones and drops some. The sample lists fewer than 350,000 clones; 81% were seen once. The sample taken for sequencing was peripheral blood. The source of these receptors is a woman aged 55-69 years with active or convalescent COVID-19.

This clone was detected once. The J gene is TRBJ1-3, the V gene TRBV5-6, with a weak D call TRBD1 (5 bases). In germline, CDR1 is SGHDT, CDR2 YYEEEE. CDR3 length: 14 amino acids. Trimming shortened V by 4 bases and J by 2 bases, and 10 bases separated the two germline ends. The CDR3 nucleotides read TGTGCCAGCAGCAGAGAAGGGGCTGGAAACACCATATATTTT. Residues: CASSREGAGNTIYF.

As concerns this clone: The sample carries other DNA sequences with the same CDR3. This rearrangement joins TRBV7-9 to TRBJ1-2; D call uncertain. The CDR3 is made up of 13 amino acids. V was cut by 5 bases and J by 2 bases, with 9 bases left in between. Germline CDR1 SEHNR, CDR2 FQNEAQ (reference sequence). The CDR3 sequence is CASSSSGNYGYTF. CDR3 nucleotides: TGTGCCAGCAGCAGTTCAGGAAACTATGGCTACACCTTC.

The chain recombines TRBV2 with TRBJ2-1; no clear D. CDR1 is SNHLY, CDR2 FYNNEI, per germline. Trimming took 7 bases from V and 8 from J, leaving 9 bases between them. The CDR3 totals 11 residues. The CDR3 DNA sequence: TGTGCCAGCAAGTTTAGTGATGAGCAGTTCTTC. Protein sequence: CASKFSDEQFF.

CDR3 sequence (DNA): TGTGCCAGCAGCTTCGACAGGGGCAACACAGATACGCAGTATTTT. Translated: CASSFDRGNTDTQYF. This sequence joins TRBV7-8 and TRBJ2-3, with 8 bases lining up with TRBD1. The CDR3 extends over 15 amino acids. V gave up 3 bases and J gave up 2 bases; unmatched junction bases: 4. The V gene's germline CDR1 is SGHVS and CDR2 FQNEAQ.

This chain connects TRBV10-2 to TRBJ2-1; TRBD2 agrees at 10 bases. CDR1 is WSHSY and CDR2 is SAAADI in the germline V gene. V was pared by 6 bases and J by 5 bases, with 13 bases of the junction left unmatched. The CDR3 has 17 residues. CDR3: CASRGGQLAGVHNEQFF. The DNA of the CDR3 is TGCGCCAGCAGGGGGGGACAGCTAGCGGGGGTTCACAATGAGCAGTTCTTC.

V is TRBV7-8 and J is TRBJ1-6; 9 nucleotides agree with TRBD1. Germline V gene lookup returns CDR1 SGHVS and CDR2 FQNEAQ. This CDR3 region has 15 residues. Trimming removed 3 bases from V and 7 bases from J; junction bases left unmatched: 4. The CDR3 reads CASSFRDRANSPLHF. In nucleotides, the CDR3 is TGTGCCAGCAGCTTTAGGGACAGGGCGAATTCACCCCTCCACTTT.

V usage is TRBV2 and J usage is TRBJ1-2, with a tentative D call TRBD1 (5 bases). The V gene lost 10 bases and the J gene lost 0 bases, with 15 bases spanning the gap. The CDR3 contains 14 residues. Germline CDR1 SNHLY, CDR2 FYNNEI. The CDR3: CATWATGANYGYTF. The CDR3 nucleotides read TGTGCCACATGGGCGACGGGGGCTAACTATGGCTACACCTTC.

V and J are TRBV10-1 and TRBJ1-4, with 8 bases identical to TRBD1. The length of the CDR3 is 15 residues. Looked up from germline, CDR1 is WNHNN and CDR2 is SYGVQD (reference sequence). Germline trimming cut 4 bases from V and 5 bases from J; bases unmatched to any gene: 6. CDR3 sequence (DNA): TGCGCCAGCAGTGCTTCGACAGGGGCGAATGAAAAACTGTTTTTT. Residues: CASSASTGANEKLFF.

The chain couples TRBV11-2 to TRBJ2-5, with D possibly being TRBD2 (6 bases). The CDR3 has 15 residues. Germline V gene data show CDR1 as SGHAT and CDR2 as FQNNGV. Trimming left V 4 bases short and J 1 base short, with 13 bases between. This chain's CDR3 is CASSSGLVVQETQYF. DNA of the CDR3: TGTGCCAGCAGCTCGGGACTCGTGGTCCAAGAGACCCAGTACTTC.

The gene calls are TRBV6-5 and TRBJ2-3, with D perhaps TRBD2 (7 bases). CDR3 length: 15 residues. V was trimmed by 6 bases and J by 0 bases, leaving 13 bases between them. Per the germline V gene, CDR1 is MNHEY and CDR2 is SVGAGI. This chain's CDR3 is CASSPRGLSTDTQYF. CDR3 nucleotides: TGTGCCAGCAGCCCGCGGGGGCTTAGCACAGATACGCAGTATTTT.

This sequence joins TRBV4-1 and TRBJ1-5; D is uncertain. Trimming left V 0 bases short and J 3 bases short, with 9 bases between. CDR1 is MGHRA, CDR2 YSYEKL, per germline. The CDR3 consists of 15 residues. The CDR3 loop is CASSQDVRLNQPQHF. The DNA of the CDR3 is TGCGCCAGCAGCCAAGATGTCAGGCTCAATCAGCCCCAGCATTTT.

The chain carries TRBV7-9 and TRBJ1-2; D is undetermined. V was clipped by 2 bases and J by 8 bases, with 9 bases between them. The CDR3 covers 12 residues. Germline lookup yields CDR1 SEHNR and CDR2 FQNEAQ (reference sequence). The CDR3: CASSLLGGGYTF. CDR3 nucleotide sequence: TGTGCCAGCAGCTTACTCGGAGGAGGCTACACCTTC. The variable domain in full, completed from reference TRBV7-9 and TRBJ1-2, reads DTGVSQNPRHKITKRGQNVTFRCDPISEHNRLYWYRQTLGQGPEFLTYFQNEAQLEKSRLLSDRFSAERPKGSFSTLEIQRTEQGDSAMYLCASSLLGGGYTFGSGTRLTVV.

The chain recombines TRBV19 with TRBJ2-3; 10 nucleotides agree with TRBD1. The CDR3 totals 15 residues. Trimming removed 3 bases from V and 3 bases from J; junction bases left unmatched: 3. Germline CDR1 and CDR2: LNHDA and SQIVND (reference sequence). CDR3 amino acids: CASSIRTGGTDTQYF. The CDR3 DNA reads as TGTGCCAGTAGTATTAGGACAGGGGGGACAGATACGCAGTATTTT.

The rearrangement uses TRBV19 and TRBJ1-1; no clear D gene. The V and J ends lost 3 bases and 7 bases respectively, with 9 bases between them. Germline V gives CDR1 LNHDA, CDR2 SQIVND (reference sequence). There are 12 residues in the CDR3. CDR3 amino acids: CASSMGGFEAFF. For the CDR3, the DNA is TGTGCCAGTAGTATGGGAGGCTTTGAAGCTTTCTTT.

The chain has TRBV7-6 and TRBJ1-2; 9 bases align to TRBD1. CDR3 length: 15 residues. Trimming took 4 bases from V and 4 from J; bases not matched to a gene: 7. CDR1 is SGHVS and CDR2 is FNYEAQ in the germline V gene. CDR3 amino acids: CASSYPGTGTYGYTF. CDR3 nucleotides: TGTGCCAGCAGCTACCCCGGGACAGGGACCTATGGCTACACCTTC.

The V call is TRBV6-5, the J call TRBJ2-1, with D possibly being TRBD2 (5 bases). With 10 bases removed from V and 7 bases from J, the gap between germline ends came to 14 bases. This CDR3 comprises 12 residues. CDR1 is MNHEY, CDR2 SVGAGI, per germline. CDR3 region: CATSGKTNEQFF. The CDR3 region has the DNA TGTGCCACCTCCGGGAAAACTAATGAGCAGTTCTTC.

The V gene is TRBV6-1, the J gene TRBJ1-4; 10 bases align to TRBD1. This CDR3 has 13 residues. Per the germline V gene, CDR1 is MNHNS and CDR2 is SASEGT. V lost 2 bases, J lost 10 bases, and 1 base stayed unmatched. DNA of the CDR3: TGTGCCAGCAGTGAAAGGACAGGGGGAAAACTGTTTTTT. It is translated as CASSERTGGKLFF.

This chain uses TRBV5-4 with TRBJ1-2; D unclear. The germline gives CDR1 SGHNT, CDR2 YYREEE (reference sequence). The V end was cut by 1 base, the J end by 6 bases, with 16 bases between. This CDR3 spans 15 amino acids. The CDR3 nucleotides read TGTGCCAGCAGCTTGCATGACGGACTACGGAATGGCTACACCTTC. It encodes CASSLHDGLRNGYTF.